These 32 T cell receptor beta chains share one sample of origin, sequenced in a study of cytomegalovirus exposure and HLA in healthy donors. PCR was performed using 60 Vbeta and 13 Jbeta primers. Method: immunoSEQ multiplex PCR; TCRdb's copy keeps in-frame clones and lacks some. The data hold fewer than 200,000 clones, with around 84% observed a single time. The sample comprised PBMCs. The receptors here all came from a man aged 40-49 years in good health and CMV-seropositive.

The V call is TRBV28, the J call TRBJ1-1, with D tentatively TRBD1 (6 bases). The germline gives CDR1 MDHEN, CDR2 SYDVKM. The CDR3 spans 14 residues. V shed 6 bases and J shed 5 bases, with 16 bases lying between them. CDR3 sequence (DNA): TGTGCCAGCAGCCTGGGACAAGCGGGGACTGAAGCTTTCTTT. Translated, it gives CASSLGQAGTEAFF.

The chain combines TRBV9 with TRBJ1-5; 7 bases agree with TRBD1. CDR3 length: 15 residues. Germline trimming cut 4 bases from V and 6 bases from J; bases unmatched to any gene: 10. Germline V lookup: CDR1 SGDLS, CDR2 YYNGEE. The CDR3 is CASSLVGTVGQPQHF. DNA for the CDR3: TGTGCCAGCAGCCTAGTAGGGACAGTAGGTCAGCCCCAGCATTTT.

The chain couples TRBV7-9 to TRBJ2-2; a weak D match, TRBD2 (5 bases). V shed 5 bases and J shed 6 bases, with 10 bases lying between them. CDR1 is SEHNR and CDR2 is FQNEAQ in the germline V gene (reference sequence). This CDR3 comprises 13 residues. In DNA form, the CDR3 reads TGTGCCAGCAGCAATAGCGTTGCCGGGGAGCTGTTTTTT. As protein: CASSNSVAGELFF.

The rearrangement uses TRBV5-1 and TRBJ2-1; 13 bases agree with TRBD2. Germline CDR1 SGHRS, CDR2 YFSETQ. The junction had 5 bases not matched to a gene; V was cut back by 2 bases and J by 3 bases. The CDR3 extends over 17 amino acids. The CDR3 sequence: CASSLQGLAGLYNEQFF. The CDR3 DNA follows: TGCGCCAGCAGCTTACAGGGACTAGCGGGGCTCTACAATGAGCAGTTCTTC.

The rearrangement joins TRBV6-6 to TRBJ2-6; tentative D call: TRBD2 (5 bases). This CDR3 has 16 residues. The V gene's germline CDR1 is MNHNY and CDR2 SVGAGI (reference sequence). Deletions cut 2 bases from V and 3 bases from J, with 11 bases between. The CDR3 region has the DNA TGTGCCAGCAGTTACACGGCGGGTCTTGGGGCCAACGTCCTGACTTTC. Translated, it gives CASSYTAGLGANVLTF.

The genes are TRBV5-1 and TRBJ2-7, with 10 positions matching TRBD2. CDR3 length: 18 amino acids. J gave up 0 bases and V 4 bases, and 13 bases lay outside the gene matches. Germline V gene data show CDR1 as SGHRS and CDR2 as YFSETQ. CDR3 sequence (DNA): TGCGCCAGCAGCCCGAGGTCTAGCGGGGGCGCGAGCTCCTACGAGCAGTACTTC. The encoded protein is CASSPRSSGGASSYEQYF.

The chain is built from TRBV9 and TRBJ1-1; TRBD1 aligns across 7 bases. Germline V gives CDR1 SGDLS, CDR2 YYNGEE. The CDR3 contains 16 residues. J gave up 0 bases and V 0 bases, and 5 bases lay outside the gene matches. This chain's CDR3 is CASSVEGGQMNTEAFF. CDR3 DNA sequence: TGTGCCAGCAGCGTAGAGGGGGGACAGATGAACACTGAAGCTTTCTTT. The variable domain in full, completed from reference TRBV9 and TRBJ1-1, reads DSGVTQTPKHLITATGQRVTLRCSPRSGDLSVYWYQQSLDQGLQFLIQYYNGEERAKGNILERFSAQQFPDLHSELNLSSLELGDSALYFCASSVEGGQMNTEAFFGQGTRLTVV.

Regarding this clone: The junction departs from germline at one end; a sequencing error may be responsible. The chain links TRBV7-9 to TRBJ2-5; 8 nucleotides agree with TRBD2. Germline V gene lookup returns CDR1 SEHNR and CDR2 FQNEAQ (reference sequence). The CDR3 spans 14 residues. DNA for the CDR3: TGTGCTAGCAGCTACGGGGGGGAAAGTGAGACCCAGTACTTC. Amino acid sequence: CASSYGGESETQYF.

The chain is built from TRBV7-2 and TRBJ1-1; D is possibly TRBD1 (6 bases). This CDR3 comprises 16 residues. Per germline, CDR1 SGHTA and CDR2 FQGNSA. V was shortened by 5 bases and J by 0 bases, with 16 bases between the two germline ends. The CDR3, as DNA: TGTGCCAGCAGCCGCATACTTGGGGGCCTGAACACTGAAGCTTTCTTT. This codes for CASSRILGGLNTEAFF.

For this clone: Other DNA sequences in this specimen translate into the identical CDR3. The chain carries TRBV6-5 and TRBJ1-5; TRBD1 is a possible D gene (6 bases). V lost 4 bases, J lost 0 bases, and 7 bases lay in between. The CDR3 has 14 residues. Germline loops: CDR1 MNHEY, CDR2 SVGAGI. The CDR3 sequence: CASSLDSSNQPQHF. The CDR3 DNA reads TGTGCCAGCAGTTTGGACAGTAGCAATCAGCCCCAGCATTTT.

V and J are TRBV7-3 and TRBJ2-3; D gene uncertain. Germline V gene data show CDR1 as SGHTA and CDR2 as FQGTGA. This CDR3 has 15 amino acids. V lost 0 bases and J lost 2, with 9 bases in between. CDR3 protein: CASSLTVVDTDTQYF. The DNA of the CDR3 is TGTGCCAGCAGCTTAACCGTAGTAGACACAGATACGCAGTATTTT. The full variable domain, rest sourced from reference TRBV7-3 and TRBJ2-3, is GAGVSQTPSNKVTEKGKYVELRCDPISGHTALYWYRQSLGQGPEFLIYFQGTGAADDSGLPNDRFFAVRPEGSVSTLKIQRTERGDSAVYLCASSLTVVDTDTQYFGPGTRLTVL.

The V call is TRBV27, the J call TRBJ2-7, with 12 nucleotides matching TRBD2. Germline loops: CDR1 MNHEY, CDR2 SMNVEV (reference sequence). Trimming at V came to 6 bases and at J to 0 bases, leaving 3 bases not matched to a gene. The CDR3 contains 15 residues. CDR3 DNA: TGTGCCAGCAGGAAGACTAGCGGGAGCTCCTACGAGCAGTACTTC. As protein: CASRKTSGSSYEQYF.

The V gene is TRBV6-1, the J gene TRBJ1-2, with D tentatively TRBD1 (6 bases). The germline CDR1 and CDR2 sequences are MNHNS and SASEGT. V was shortened by 3 bases and J by 3 bases, with 8 bases between the two germline ends. CDR3 size: 13 residues. The DNA for the CDR3 is TGTGCCAGCAGTGACCAGGGGTACTATGGCTACACCTTC. Protein product: CASSDQGYYGYTF.

This sequence joins TRBV5-8 and TRBJ1-1, with D unclear. V gave up 0 bases and J gave up 1 base, with 10 bases separating them. The germline V gene has CDR1 SGHTS and CDR2 YDEGEE. The CDR3 runs to 15 residues. The CDR3 protein is CASSLETLRNTEAFF. CDR3 nucleotide sequence: TGTGCCAGCAGCTTGGAAACCCTGCGGAACACTGAAGCTTTCTTT.

This chain connects TRBV10-3 to TRBJ1-5; D gene unclear. Germline V gene lookup returns CDR1 ENHRY and CDR2 SYGVKD. The CDR3 totals 13 residues. The V gene lost 4 bases and the J gene lost 5 bases, with 9 bases spanning the gap. CDR3 DNA: TGTGCCATCAGTGCCGGGCGGGATCAGCCCCAGCATTTT. It is translated as CAISAGRDQPQHF.

In its sample, this clone was seen a few times. The gene calls are TRBV7-2 and TRBJ1-3, with 8 bases matching TRBD1. This CDR3 comprises 17 residues. CDR1 and CDR2 (germline): SGHTA, FQGNSA. Losses at the gene ends were 0 bases for V and 2 bases for J; bases not matched to a gene: 6. The CDR3 coding sequence is TGTGCCAGCAGCTTAGCGCTAACAGGGGGAACTGGAAACACCATATATTTT. Translated, it gives CASSLALTGGTGNTIYF. Full variable domain (remainder filled in from reference TRBV7-2 and TRBJ1-3): GAGVSQSPSNKVTEKGKDVELRCDPISGHTALYWYRQSLGQGLEFLIYFQGNSAPDKSGLPSDRFSAERTGGSVSTLTIQRTQQEDSAVYLCASSLALTGGTGNTIYFGEGSWLTVV.

This clone was found a few times. The chain joins TRBV5-1 to TRBJ2-6, with 7 bases identical to TRBD1. The germline V gene has CDR1 SGHRS and CDR2 YFSETQ. V gave up 4 bases and J gave up 1 base; unmatched junction bases: 5. This CDR3 comprises 16 residues. CDR3 coding DNA: TGCGCCAGCAGCAACACGACAGGGTCTGGGGCCAACGTCCTGACTTTC. Protein sequence: CASSNTTGSGANVLTF.

The chain uses TRBV7-2 and TRBJ2-1, with 7 bases lining up with TRBD2. V trimming: 2 bases; J trimming: 0 bases; junction bases outside the gene matches: 1. The CDR3 sequence is 15 residues long. Germline values: CDR1 SGHTA, CDR2 FQGNSA. The chain's CDR3 is CASSLSGISYNEQFF. The CDR3 nucleotides are TGTGCCAGCAGCTTAAGCGGGATCTCCTACAATGAGCAGTTCTTC.

V usage is TRBV5-1 and J usage is TRBJ2-7; weak D call: TRBD2 (6 bases). Looked up from germline, CDR1 is SGHRS and CDR2 is YFSETQ. Deletions cut 0 bases from V and 6 bases from J, with 16 bases between. The CDR3 extends over 15 amino acids. In nucleotides, the CDR3 is TGCGCCAGCAGCTTGGAGGTTAGCGGTCCACCCGAGCAGTACTTC. It codes for CASSLEVSGPPEQYF.

This rearrangement joins TRBV4-1 to TRBJ2-3; TRBD2 matches 9 bases. V lost 0 bases, J lost 7 bases, and 8 bases stayed unmatched. The germline V gene encodes CDR1 MGHRA and CDR2 YSYEKL. The CDR3 covers 16 residues. CDR3: CASSQDGSGGRYTQYF. In DNA form, the CDR3 reads TGCGCCAGCAGCCAAGATGGTAGCGGGGGACGGTATACGCAGTATTTT.

The chain combines TRBV5-1 with TRBJ2-1, with 11 bases lining up with TRBD2. The germline CDR1 and CDR2 sequences are SGHRS and YFSETQ. The CDR3 spans 18 residues. J gave up 5 bases and V 4 bases, and 14 bases lay outside the gene matches. This chain's CDR3 is CASSTGTSGGVGNNEQFF. CDR3 DNA: TGCGCCAGCAGCACGGGGACTAGCGGTGGGGTCGGGAACAATGAGCAGTTCTTC.

The V and J genes are TRBV14 and TRBJ1-6, with D hard to call. CDR3 size: 15 residues. CDR1 and CDR2 (germline): SGHDN, FVKESK. Deletions cut 0 bases from V and 8 bases from J, with 11 bases between. The CDR3 coding sequence is TGTGCCAGCAGCCAAGAGGGCCCCCCTTATTCACCCCTCCACTTT. It is translated as CASSQEGPPYSPLHF.

The chain has TRBV5-3 and TRBJ2-7; the match to TRBD2 covers 9 bases. TRBV5-3 is treated as an ORF (open reading frame) with a function not yet certain. V gave up 0 bases and J gave up 7 bases; unmatched junction bases: 14. The CDR3 runs to 17 residues. The CDR3 DNA sequence: TGTGCCAGAAGCTTGGGCCAGCGGGAGGACCCTTTGGGAGAGCAGTACTTC. It specifies CARSLGQREDPLGEQYF.

The chain is built from TRBV9 and TRBJ1-1; 9 nucleotides agree with TRBD1. The CDR3 covers 15 residues. The J segment lost 6 bases and the V segment lost 0 bases, leaving 6 bases of the junction unmatched. Germline V lookup: CDR1 SGDLS, CDR2 YYNGEE. The CDR3 spells CASSVGDRGLAEAFF. The CDR3 nucleotides read TGTGCCAGCAGCGTAGGCGACAGGGGGTTGGCTGAAGCTTTCTTT.

This chain uses TRBV4-2 with TRBJ2-1, with 11 bases fitting TRBD2. Germline CDR1 and CDR2: LGHNA and YNFKEQ. V dropped 7 bases and J dropped 8; count of bases not matched to a gene: 13. There are 16 residues in the CDR3. This CDR3 reads CASTSGASGGPHEQFF. CDR3 nucleotides: TGTGCCAGCACCTCAGGGGCTAGCGGGGGGCCCCATGAGCAGTTCTTC.

The CDR3 spells CASSLGLAGEINEQFF. CDR3 DNA: TGTGCCAGCAGCTTAGGTCTAGCGGGAGAAATTAATGAGCAGTTCTTC. This chain connects TRBV7-8 to TRBJ2-1; TRBD2 agrees at 10 bases. This CDR3 comprises 16 residues. Germline V CDR1 and CDR2: SGHVS, FQNEAQ. Germline trimming cut 1 base from V and 7 bases from J; bases unmatched to any gene: 7.

The rearrangement links TRBV19 to TRBJ1-2; TRBD1 matches at 7 bases. The CDR3 length is 15 residues. From germline, CDR1 is LNHDA and CDR2 SQIVND (reference sequence). V lost 0 bases, J lost 2 bases, and 3 bases stayed unmatched. CDR3 DNA sequence: TGTGCCAGTAGTATAGATCCGGACAGGAACTATGGCTACACCTTC. Translation: CASSIDPDRNYGYTF.

The genes are TRBV18 and TRBJ2-5, with 10 bases that match TRBD2. The CDR3 is 15 residues long. Germline V lookup: CDR1 KGHSH, CDR2 LQKENI. With V trimmed by 4 bases and J by 1 base, 3 bases remained unmatched. The CDR3 region is CASSLAGGSQETQYF. CDR3 sequence (DNA): TGTGCCAGCTCACTAGCGGGAGGATCCCAAGAGACCCAGTACTTC.

This clone appeared a single time. This chain connects TRBV23-1 to TRBJ1-5; 8 bases align to TRBD1. TRBV23-1 carries the ORF label, with uncertain function. This CDR3 has 16 residues. Germline trimming cut 0 bases from V and 5 bases from J; bases unmatched to any gene: 6. CDR3 coding DNA: TGCGCCAGCAGTCAATCGAAGGACAGGGCCGATCAGCCCCAGCATTTT. Its protein product is CASSQSKDRADQPQHF.

This clone was detected a few times. This chain uses TRBV6-6 with TRBJ1-3; TRBD1 matches 7 bases. V shed 6 bases, J shed 0 bases, and the junction held 2 bases outside the gene matches. Germline loops: CDR1 MNHNY, CDR2 SVGAGI (reference sequence). There are 14 residues in the CDR3. CDR3 protein: CASSGTDSGNTIYF. The CDR3 nucleotides are TGTGCCAGCAGCGGGACAGACTCTGGAAACACCATATATTTT.

The chain carries TRBV5-1 and TRBJ2-2; 7 nucleotides align to TRBD1. V lost 4 bases, J lost 0 bases, and 3 bases stayed unmatched. This CDR3 comprises 15 residues. Germline V gives CDR1 SGHRS, CDR2 YFSETQ. CDR3 amino acids: CASSPGTANTGELFF. For the CDR3, the DNA is TGCGCCAGCAGCCCTGGGACAGCGAACACCGGGGAGCTGTTTTTT.

This chain uses TRBV4-3 with TRBJ1-2; D is unclear. The V gene lost 0 bases and the J gene lost 4 bases, with 9 bases spanning the gap. The CDR3 totals 14 residues. The germline gives CDR1 LGHNA, CDR2 YSLEER. CDR3 residues: CASSQDAGIYGYTF. The DNA of the CDR3 is TGCGCCAGCAGCCAAGATGCCGGGATCTATGGCTACACCTTC.